The T cell receptor beta chain under discussion was sequenced for a study of glioma-infiltrating T cells after dendritic cell vaccination. As for the study in general: Between about 2003 and 2013, patients got autologous tumor lysate-pulsed dendritic cell vaccines. The vaccine used monocyte-derived dendritic cells pulsed overnight with autologous tumor lysate.

Germline V CDR1 and CDR2: LNHDA, SQIVND (reference sequence). The CDR3 is 13 residues long. V was trimmed by 3 bases and J by 7 bases, leaving 10 bases between them. PBMC sampling occurred before vaccination, two weeks after the third dose, and at progression. The repertoire was sequenced with immunoSEQ multiplex PCR; TCRdb's copy has only in-frame clones and lacks some. Of approximately 100,000 clones in the sample, around 81% are singletons; the top ten hold approximately 12%. Study outcomes and limitations: Estimated pretreatment TIL content predicted outcome after dendritic cell vaccination.

Of note for this clone: As yet, its antigen is unknown.

This receptor was identified in a human donor with glioblastoma. The material was blood, obtained before dendritic cell vaccination. The rearrangement joins TRBV19 to TRBJ1-5; D unclear. CDR3 nucleotides: TGTGCCAGTAGTATTCTGCGGAGGCAGCCCCAGCATTTT. Translation gives CASSILRRQPQHF.